The present entry profiles one T cell receptor (beta chain) with its context. As yet, its antigen is unknown. The source of the sample is a study of OX40 agonist ivuxolimab in advanced cancers. Overall study context: Given to patients was ivuxolimab, an agonistic anti-OX40 (CD134) antibody. From roughly 23 to 85 years was the age range, with a mean of about 54 years, and 70% to 85% were male.

Study-wide results and caveats: Clonal expansion from baseline to week 6 occurred in both CD4+ and CD8+ T cells. CD4+ T cells averaged fewer expanded clones than CD8+ T cells.

Here immunoSEQ multiplex PCR was the method, and the copy in TCRdb shows in-frame clones only, minus some. The data show fewer than 90,000 clones, with around 90% seen just once and 1.3% held by the top ten. There are 13 residues in the CDR3. The germline CDR1 and CDR2 sequences are LNHDA and SQIVND (reference sequence). The specimen was CD4+ or CD8+ T cells sorted from blood, collected in a trial of the OX40 agonist ivuxolimab. The rearrangement uses TRBV19 and TRBJ2-5, with D perhaps assigned TRBD1 or TRBD2 (7 bases each). The better agreement between TRBJ2-7 and the DNA end casts doubt on the J call. This TCR derives from an adult with an advanced solid tumor such as melanoma, head and neck, liver or kidney cancer. The CDR3, as DNA: TGTGCCAGTAGCCAGGGGGGGACCTACGAGCAGTACTTC. Protein product: CASSQGGTYEQYF.